This entry lists 14 T cell receptor beta chains sequenced from one sample in a study of T cell changes during pregnancy in multiple sclerosis. Profiled with immunoSEQ multiplex PCR; TCRdb holds only in-frame clones, not every one. This sample yields under 80,000 clones, of which around 94% are seen a single time; 0.58% belongs to the top ten. This specimen was peripheral blood, taken in the third trimester of pregnancy. The receptors were gathered from a female donor with multiple sclerosis, enrolled in a pregnancy study.

This chain links TRBV6-4 with TRBJ1-2, with TRBD1 matching over 8 bases. Germline CDR1 reads MRHNA; CDR2 reads SNTAGT. The V and J ends lost 5 bases and 3 bases, in that order; junction bases with no gene match: 2. The CDR3 length is 13 residues. CDR3 DNA: TGTGCCAGCAGTAGGGGACAGGACTATGGCTACACCTTC. Translating it yields CASSRGQDYGYTF.

This clone was counted between two and nine times. The J gene is TRBJ2-2, the V gene TRBV11-2; possible D gene TRBD1, 6 bases. V lost 3 bases and J lost 3, with 11 bases in between. This CDR3 comprises 15 residues. The germline V gene encodes CDR1 SGHAT and CDR2 FQNNGV. CDR3 bases: TGTGCCAGCAGCTTCGGGACACACCACACCGGGGAGCTGTTTTTT. Residues: CASSFGTHHTGELFF.

DNA of the CDR3: TGCAGCGGGGGGACAGGGGCCTACGAGCAGTACTTC. Translated, it gives CSGGTGAYEQYF. V is TRBV29-1 and J is TRBJ2-7; the match to TRBD1 covers 10 bases. After removal of 7 bases from V and 2 bases from J, the junction contained 2 bases not matched to a gene. The CDR3 runs to 12 residues. Per the germline V gene, CDR1 is SQVTM and CDR2 is ANQGSEA.

V gene TRBV29-1 combines with J gene TRBJ2-3; no firm D call. The V end was cut by 4 bases, the J end by 2 bases, with 13 bases between. Germline V gene data show CDR1 as SQVTM and CDR2 as ANQGSEA. The CDR3 sequence is 14 residues long. The CDR3 sequence: CSVVPTIFTDTQYF. CDR3 DNA sequence: TGCAGCGTTGTGCCCACAATCTTCACAGATACGCAGTATTTT.

This rearrangement joins TRBV11-2 to TRBJ2-7; D is uncertain. Germline V gene sequence: CDR1 SGHAT, CDR2 FQNNGV. V shed 0 bases and J shed 0 bases, with 6 bases lying between them. The CDR3 is 14 amino acids. CDR3 coding DNA: TGTGCCAGCAGCTTAGAAAGAGTCTCCTACGAGCAGTACTTC. Translating it yields CASSLERVSYEQYF.

This clone has more than one count but fewer than ten. The CDR3 DNA reads as TGCGCCAGCAGCCAAGTGGTATTCAGGATAACCCACGGGGAGCTGTTTTTT. Encoded protein: CASSQVVFRITHGELFF. The chain is built from TRBV4-3 and TRBJ2-2; D is ambiguous. Between the trimmed V and J ends, which lost 1 base and 7 bases, there was a span of 19 bases. CDR1 LGHNA and CDR2 YSLEER come from the germline V gene. The CDR3 spans 17 residues.

The genes are TRBV25-1 and TRBJ2-5; TRBD2 might be the D (7 bases). The J call is in doubt because the DNA end fits TRBJ2-7 better. Germline V lookup: CDR1 MGHDK, CDR2 SYGVNS. The CDR3 extends over 15 amino acids. The CDR3 sequence: CASSDLRGGPYEQYF. CDR3 coding DNA: TGTGCCAGCAGTGACCTTAGGGGGGGGCCCTACGAGCAGTACTTC.

V gene TRBV7-3 combines with J gene TRBJ2-1; TRBD1 aligns across 7 bases. After removal of 7 bases from V and 2 bases from J, the junction contained 8 bases not matched to a gene. Germline V gene lookup returns CDR1 SGHTA and CDR2 FQGTGA. The length of the CDR3 is 15 residues. The CDR3 protein is CASTNRQGTYNEQFF. The CDR3 DNA follows: TGTGCCAGCACCAACCGACAGGGAACCTACAATGAGCAGTTCTTC.

The chain links TRBV12-5 to TRBJ2-5; 7 bases map to TRBD1. Near its end, the DNA agrees better with TRBJ2-7, so the J call may be wrong. The CDR3 is 13 amino acids. CDR1 is LGHNT and CDR2 is FRNRAP in the germline V gene. The CDR3 DNA sequence: TGTGCTAGTGGCCGGGACAGTGTCTACGAGCAGTACTTC. Translating it yields CASGRDSVYEQYF.

The chain carries TRBV11-2 and TRBJ1-1; D call uncertain. This CDR3 is 14 amino acids long. The germline V and J ends were trimmed by 0 bases and 1 base, with 6 bases remaining between them. The germline CDR1 and CDR2 sequences are SGHAT and FQNNGV. The CDR3 loop is CASSLERRNTEAFF. The CDR3 coding sequence is TGTGCCAGCAGCTTAGAGCGTAGGAACACTGAAGCTTTCTTT.

The J gene is TRBJ2-1, the V gene TRBV5-1, with 11 bases aligning to TRBD2. Germline lookup yields CDR1 SGHRS and CDR2 YFSETQ. CDR3 length: 15 amino acids. After removal of 3 bases from V and 5 bases from J, the junction contained 4 bases not matched to a gene. The CDR3 nucleotides read TGCGCCAGCAGCTGGGGGGGACTAGCGGACAATGAGCAGTTCTTC. This sequence encodes CASSWGGLADNEQFF.

V and J are TRBV6-5 and TRBJ2-7; D possibly corresponds to TRBD2 (5 bases). CDR1 and CDR2 from the germline V gene are MNHEY and SVGAGI. V dropped 5 bases and J dropped 6 bases, with 17 bases sitting between them. The CDR3 totals 14 residues. The DNA for the CDR3 is TGTGCCAGCAGTCCGACCCACGCGGGCGGCGAGCAGTACTTC. Its translation: CASSPTHAGGEQYF.

This sequence joins TRBV4-2 and TRBJ2-3; TRBD2 matches at 10 bases. The J segment lost 8 bases and the V segment lost 0 bases, leaving 11 bases of the junction unmatched. Germline values: CDR1 LGHNA, CDR2 YNFKEQ. The CDR3 totals 17 residues. The CDR3 DNA follows: TGTGCCAGCAGCCAAGACGAGCGGGGGGGTCCCAGGGTTACGCAGTATTTT. Amino acid sequence: CASSQDERGGPRVTQYF.

The table lists this clone with a count of one. The CDR3 coding sequence is TGTGCCAGCAAACTGACAGGGTCTGACAATCAGCCCCAGCATTTT. It codes for CASKLTGSDNQPQHF. The chain has TRBV6-1 and TRBJ1-5, with TRBD1 matching 7 bases. Germline V gene lookup returns CDR1 MNHNS and CDR2 SASEGT. V shed 7 bases and J 3 bases; nucleotides not matched to a gene: 9. The CDR3 covers 15 residues.